These 30 T cell receptor beta chains share one sample of origin, sequenced in a study of cytomegalovirus exposure and HLA in healthy donors. The PCR ran on 60 Vbeta and 13 Jbeta primers. Assay: immunoSEQ multiplex PCR; the TCRdb copy retains only in-frame clones and omits some. This repertoire shows about 100,000 clones, roughly 78% found once; its top ten account for about 7.3%. Sequencing used PBMCs. The receptors stem from a man between 25 and 39 years old in good health and CMV-seronegative.

The V and J genes are TRBV27 and TRBJ2-1, with 7 bases that match TRBD2. Germline V lookup: CDR1 MNHEY, CDR2 SMNVEV (reference sequence). This CDR3 comprises 16 residues. V shed 5 bases and J 8 bases; nucleotides not matched to a gene: 15. CDR3 in DNA: TGTGCCAGCAGTCCCCCGGGACTACCACGCTTGGATGAGCAGTTCTTC. Amino acid sequence: CASSPPGLPRLDEQFF.

In this sample, this clone turned up once. This chain links TRBV18 with TRBJ2-7, with 14 bases matching TRBD2. Trimming cost V 5 bases and J 6 bases; bases outside gene matches: 9. The CDR3 spans 16 residues. Germline assignment: CDR1 KGHSH and CDR2 LQKENI. The CDR3 sequence: CASSGTSGRVGGEQYF. CDR3 DNA sequence: TGTGCCAGCTCAGGGACTAGCGGGAGAGTAGGCGGCGAGCAGTACTTC.

The chain links TRBV4-1 to TRBJ1-2; D not resolved. CDR1 is MGHRA, CDR2 YSYEKL, per germline. The CDR3 contains 15 residues. Trimming shortened V by 4 bases and J by 0 bases, and 12 bases separated the two germline ends. The CDR3 DNA follows: TGCGCCAGCAGCCTATCCTCCAGGACTAACTATGGCTACACCTTC. Translation: CASSLSSRTNYGYTF.

J is TRBJ2-1 and V is TRBV15; 8 nucleotides line up with TRBD2. The CDR3 sequence is 18 residues long. Germline values: CDR1 LNHNV, CDR2 YYDKDF (reference sequence). With V trimmed by 1 base and J by 8 bases, 16 bases remained unmatched. CDR3 sequence reads: CATSRALGRAFPAHEQFF. CDR3 in DNA: TGTGCCACCAGCAGAGCCCTCGGGAGGGCCTTTCCTGCCCATGAGCAGTTCTTC.

This clone appeared a single time. V usage is TRBV4-2 and J usage is TRBJ2-3; TRBD2 matches 14 bases. Germline lookup yields CDR1 LGHNA and CDR2 YNFKEQ. J was trimmed by 6 bases and V by 0 bases; bases with no gene match: 14. The CDR3 is 20 amino acids. The CDR3 protein is CASSQETSGGAVGLSDTQYF. CDR3 nucleotide sequence: TGTGCCAGCAGCCAAGAGACTAGCGGGGGGGCCGTAGGTTTGTCGGATACGCAGTATTTT.

The rearrangement uses TRBV19 and TRBJ2-1; maybe TRBD2 (5 bases). The CDR3 extends over 13 amino acids. The germline CDR1 and CDR2 sequences are LNHDA and SQIVND (reference sequence). V was cut by 3 bases and J by 5 bases, with 8 bases left in between. The CDR3 DNA reads TGTGCCAGTAGTATTGGAGGTAACAATGAGCAGTTCTTC. Its protein product is CASSIGGNNEQFF. Looking up the rest from reference TRBV19 and TRBJ2-1 gives the full variable domain: DGGITQSPKYLFRKEGQNVTLSCEQNLNHDAMYWYRQDPGQGLRLIYYSQIVNDFQKGDIAEGYSVSREKKESFPLTVTSAQKNPTAFYLCASSIGGNNEQFFGPGTRLTVL.

J is TRBJ2-5 and V is TRBV7-9, with 10 nucleotides matching TRBD1. The CDR3 is 16 residues long. Trimming at V came to 5 bases and at J to 5 bases, leaving 11 bases not matched to a gene. CDR1 is SEHNR, CDR2 FQNEAQ, per germline (reference sequence). CDR3 DNA: TGTGCCAGCAGCCCTACCGGGACAGGGGCCGGGGAGACCCAGTACTTC. This encodes CASSPTGTGAGETQYF.

V is TRBV21-1 and J is TRBJ2-3; the DNA was not used to check the table's D call, TRBD2. TRBV21-1 is assigned pseudogene status. This CDR3 spans 16 amino acids. Here the CDR3 DNA reads TGTGCCAGCAGCAAAGAGATGGAGGCTGGCACAGATACGCAGTATTTT. Protein sequence: CASSKEMEAGTDTQYF.

This rearrangement joins TRBV10-1 to TRBJ2-7, with 8 bases identical to TRBD1. From germline, CDR1 is WNHNN and CDR2 SYGVQD (reference sequence). The CDR3 has 16 amino acids. After removal of 0 bases from V and 5 bases from J, the junction contained 9 bases not matched to a gene. The CDR3 DNA follows: TGCGCCAGCAGTGAGTCATGGCAGGGGGCTAGGAACGAGCAGTACTTC. It translates to CASSESWQGARNEQYF.

This clone was seen a single time. The rearrangement joins TRBV4-2 to TRBJ2-7; the D is unclear. The CDR3 has 13 residues. Trimming took 2 bases from V and 0 from J, leaving 5 bases between them. CDR1 LGHNA and CDR2 YNFKEQ come from the germline V gene. DNA for the CDR3: TGTGCCAGCAGCCAATACAGCTCCTACGAGCAGTACTTC. Translation gives CASSQYSSYEQYF.

The sample holds a few counts of this clone. This chain connects TRBV18 to TRBJ2-5; no clear D gene. The J call may not be correct, given that the DNA end is closer to TRBJ2-7. In germline, CDR1 is KGHSH, CDR2 LQKENI. The CDR3 extends over 14 amino acids. CDR3 nucleotide sequence: TGTGCCAGCTCACCAGTCCAGGCATCCTACGAGCAGTACTTC. It specifies CASSPVQASYEQYF.

The chain couples TRBV15 to TRBJ1-1, with 8 nucleotides matching TRBD1. Per the germline V gene, CDR1 is LNHNV and CDR2 is YYDKDF (reference sequence). There are 15 residues in the CDR3. J lost 5 bases, V lost 1 base, and 6 bases had no gene match. CDR3 sequence (DNA): TGTGCCACCAGCAGAGGGTGGACAGGGAAGACTGAAGCTTTCTTT. It translates to CATSRGWTGKTEAFF.

In DNA, the CDR3 is TGTGCCAGCAGCTTAACCTTTGGGGGCAGGGCCCCTGAAGCTTTCTTT. Encoded protein: CASSLTFGGRAPEAFF. The chain carries TRBV7-3 and TRBJ1-1; tentatively, D is TRBD1 (6 bases). Germline CDR1 is SGHTA and CDR2 is FQGTGA. The CDR3 is 16 residues long. Trimming cost V 0 bases and J 6 bases, with 17 bases left between them.

The V call is TRBV14, the J call TRBJ2-1; the D gene is possibly TRBD1 (6 bases). This CDR3 is 14 amino acids long. V was cut by 0 bases and J by 13 bases, with 16 bases left in between. Germline V gene lookup returns CDR1 SGHDN and CDR2 FVKESK. DNA of the CDR3: TGTGCCAGCAGCCAAGATGGTGGTAGGGACAACCAGTTCTTC. Its protein product is CASSQDGGRDNQFF.

The chain is built from TRBV30 and TRBJ1-3; no clear D. Germline CDR1 and CDR2: GTSNPN and SVGIG (reference sequence). The CDR3 spans 14 residues. Trimming stripped 0 bases from V and 1 base from J, with 7 bases between. CDR3 sequence: CAWSVRESGNTIYF. CDR3 DNA: TGTGCCTGGAGTGTAAGGGAGTCTGGAAACACCATATATTTT.

The chain employs TRBV19 and TRBJ1-5, with TRBD1 identical over 7 bases. V gave up 9 bases and J gave up 0 bases; unmatched junction bases: 5. In germline, CDR1 is LNHDA, CDR2 SQIVND (reference sequence). This CDR3 comprises 14 residues. CDR3 region: CASRGQYSNQPQHF. The DNA for the CDR3 is TGTGCCAGCCGGGGACAGTATAGCAATCAGCCCCAGCATTTT. Combining the CDR3 with reference TRBV19 and TRBJ1-5 gives the whole variable domain DGGITQSPKYLFRKEGQNVTLSCEQNLNHDAMYWYRQDPGQGLRLIYYSQIVNDFQKGDIAEGYSVSREKKESFPLTVTSAQKNPTAFYLCASRGQYSNQPQHFGDGTRLSIL.

This clone is a singleton in its sample. The gene calls are TRBV15 and TRBJ1-2, with a tentative D call TRBD1 (5 bases). The CDR3 totals 15 residues. The germline CDR1 and CDR2 sequences are LNHNV and YYDKDF (reference sequence). V lost 0 bases and J 8 bases, leaving 16 bases between the germline ends. The CDR3 loop is CATSRDQQQGRGYTF. The CDR3 DNA reads TGTGCCACCAGCAGAGATCAACAGCAGGGTCGAGGCTACACCTTC.

The CDR3 bases are TGTGCCAGCAGTAAGGCGGGGCAGTTGAATAATCAGCCCCAGCATTTT. Its translation is CASSKAGQLNNQPQHF. This chain uses TRBV2 with TRBJ1-5; D might be TRBD1 (5 bases). V lost 5 bases to trimming and J lost 4 bases, with 18 bases between them. This CDR3 has 16 residues. Germline V CDR1 and CDR2: SNHLY, FYNNEI.

The rearrangement uses TRBV7-9 and TRBJ2-5; 7 nucleotides agree with TRBD1. V lost 3 bases, J lost 0 bases, and 13 bases stayed unmatched. The CDR3 is 18 residues long. Germline V gene lookup returns CDR1 SEHNR and CDR2 FQNEAQ (reference sequence). The CDR3 DNA reads as TGTGCCAGCAGCTTCGCTAAACTGACAGGGACGTACCAAGAGACCCAGTACTTC. It is translated as CASSFAKLTGTYQETQYF.

This sequence joins TRBV19 and TRBJ1-1; 9 bases are shared with TRBD1. From germline, CDR1 is LNHDA and CDR2 SQIVND (reference sequence). The V and J ends lost 5 bases and 2 bases, in that order; junction bases with no gene match: 6. There are 15 residues in the CDR3. This CDR3 is CASSSLDRGNTEAFF. CDR3 DNA sequence: TGTGCCAGTAGTTCTTTGGACAGGGGAAACACTGAAGCTTTCTTT.

The DNA for the CDR3 is TGTGCCTGGGACAGGGGGCCCCTCAGGGAGCTGTTTTTT. This translates into CAWDRGPLRELFF. The rearrangement links TRBV30 to TRBJ2-2; 10 positions match TRBD1. V lost 5 bases, J lost 9 bases, and 6 bases stayed unmatched. The V gene's germline CDR1 is GTSNPN and CDR2 SVGIG (reference sequence). This CDR3 contains 13 residues.

V usage is TRBV11-2 and J usage is TRBJ1-5; D is undetermined. Trimming took off 0 bases at V and 9 bases at J, with 9 bases between the two ends. CDR1 SGHAT and CDR2 FQNNGV come from the germline V gene. The CDR3 runs 13 residues. The CDR3 nucleotides are TGTGCCAGCAGCTTAGATAGAGGGTTGCCCCAGCATTTT. Translated: CASSLDRGLPQHF.

The V call is TRBV19, the J call TRBJ1-1, with D possibly being TRBD1 (5 bases). The V end was cut by 6 bases, the J end by 3 bases, with 20 bases between. Germline V gives CDR1 LNHDA, CDR2 SQIVND (reference sequence). This CDR3 has 16 amino acids. The CDR3 DNA reads as TGTGCCAGTAGGCTCTACGATCAGGGTGAGGACACTGAAGCTTTCTTT. Translation: CASRLYDQGEDTEAFF.

This rearrangement joins TRBV7-2 to TRBJ2-3; TRBD2 matches 11 bases. Looked up from germline, CDR1 is SGHTA and CDR2 is FQGNSA. The ends lost 2 bases at V and 9 bases at J; junction bases unmatched: 16. The CDR3 is 18 amino acids. This CDR3 reads CASSLLASGGRSLGTQYF. Here the CDR3 DNA reads TGTGCCAGCAGCTTATTAGCTAGCGGGGGGCGAAGTCTGGGAACGCAGTATTTT.

The chain has TRBV9 and TRBJ2-7; TRBD2 agrees at 8 bases. Per germline, CDR1 SGDLS and CDR2 YYNGEE. The CDR3 consists of 15 residues. V lost 0 bases to trimming and J lost 7 bases; unmatched junction nucleotides: 9. The CDR3 sequence: CASSVAGGTGEEQYF. The DNA of the CDR3 is TGTGCCAGCAGCGTAGCGGGGGGGACGGGGGAGGAGCAGTACTTC. Together with reference TRBV9 and TRBJ2-7, the CDR3 gives the full variable domain: DSGVTQTPKHLITATGQRVTLRCSPRSGDLSVYWYQQSLDQGLQFLIQYYNGEERAKGNILERFSAQQFPDLHSELNLSSLELGDSALYFCASSVAGGTGEEQYFGPGTRLTVT.

The J gene is TRBJ2-1, the V gene TRBV28; 8 nucleotides line up with TRBD2. CDR1 is MDHEN and CDR2 is SYDVKM in the germline V gene. This CDR3 spans 14 amino acids. J lost 6 bases, V lost 3 bases, and 4 bases had no gene match. Written as DNA, the CDR3 is TGTGCCAGCAGTTTTCGGGGGGGAAGCAATGAGCAGTTCTTC. The encoded protein is CASSFRGGSNEQFF.

This rearrangement joins TRBV10-3 to TRBJ2-3, with D uncertain. The V and J ends lost 8 bases and 0 bases respectively, with 12 bases between them. This CDR3 has 14 amino acids. Germline V gene sequence: CDR1 ENHRY, CDR2 SYGVKD. The CDR3: CAIGSETSTDTQYF. The CDR3 nucleotides are TGTGCCATCGGTAGTGAAACTAGCACAGATACGCAGTATTTT.

This clone showed up just a few times. This rearrangement joins TRBV14 to TRBJ2-1; D perhaps matches TRBD2 (6 bases). Trimming removed 1 base from V and 15 bases from J, with 19 bases in between. Germline loops: CDR1 SGHDN, CDR2 FVKESK. This CDR3 has 14 amino acids. The CDR3 DNA reads TGTGCCAGCAGCCAAGGAGTAGCGGACCCCTTGCGGTTCTTC. This codes for CASSQGVADPLRFF.

Only a few counts were recorded for this clone. Here the CDR3 DNA reads TGTGCCAGCAGCACCGGACAGGGCTACACCTTC. Its protein is CASSTGQGYTF. The chain links TRBV7-9 to TRBJ1-2, with TRBD1 as a possible D gene (6 bases). Trimming cost V 5 bases and J 8 bases, with 9 bases left between them. The CDR3 has 11 amino acids. Germline assignment: CDR1 SEHNR and CDR2 FQNEAQ (reference sequence).

J is TRBJ1-2 and V is TRBV2; TRBD1 matches at 7 bases. CDR3 length: 16 amino acids. With V trimmed by 5 bases and J by 6 bases, 15 bases remained unmatched. Per germline, CDR1 SNHLY and CDR2 FYNNEI. CDR3 bases: TGTGCCAGCAGTAAACAGGGGAGCCGCATTGGGAATGGCTACACCTTC. Amino acids: CASSKQGSRIGNGYTF.